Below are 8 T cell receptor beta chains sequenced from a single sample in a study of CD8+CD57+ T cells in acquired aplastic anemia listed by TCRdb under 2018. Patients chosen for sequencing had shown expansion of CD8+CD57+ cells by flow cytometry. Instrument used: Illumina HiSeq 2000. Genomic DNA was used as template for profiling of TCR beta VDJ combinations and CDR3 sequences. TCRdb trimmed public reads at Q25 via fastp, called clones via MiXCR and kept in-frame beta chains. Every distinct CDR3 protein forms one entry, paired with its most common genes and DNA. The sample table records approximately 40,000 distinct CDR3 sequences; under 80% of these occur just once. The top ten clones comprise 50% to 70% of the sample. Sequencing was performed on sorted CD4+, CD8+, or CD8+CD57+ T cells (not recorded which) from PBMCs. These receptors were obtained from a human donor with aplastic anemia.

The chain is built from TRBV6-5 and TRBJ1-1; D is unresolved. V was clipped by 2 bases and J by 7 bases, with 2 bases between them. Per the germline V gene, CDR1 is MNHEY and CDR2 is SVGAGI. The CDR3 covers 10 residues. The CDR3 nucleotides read TGTGCCAGCAGTTACAGTGAAGCTTTCTTT. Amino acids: CASSYSEAFF.

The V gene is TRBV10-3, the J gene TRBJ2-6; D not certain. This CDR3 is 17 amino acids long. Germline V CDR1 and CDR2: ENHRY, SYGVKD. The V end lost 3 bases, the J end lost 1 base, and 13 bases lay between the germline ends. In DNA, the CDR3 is TGTGCCATCAGTGATGTGCTAGAATATTCTGGGGCCAACGTCCTGACTTTC. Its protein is CAISDVLEYSGANVLTF.

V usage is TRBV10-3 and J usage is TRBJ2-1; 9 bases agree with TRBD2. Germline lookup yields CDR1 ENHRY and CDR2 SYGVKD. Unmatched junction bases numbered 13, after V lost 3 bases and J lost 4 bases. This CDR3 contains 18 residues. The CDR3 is CAISDYPTEREVYNEQFF. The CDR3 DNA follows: TGTGCCATCAGTGATTATCCTACGGAGCGGGAGGTATACAATGAGCAGTTCTTC.

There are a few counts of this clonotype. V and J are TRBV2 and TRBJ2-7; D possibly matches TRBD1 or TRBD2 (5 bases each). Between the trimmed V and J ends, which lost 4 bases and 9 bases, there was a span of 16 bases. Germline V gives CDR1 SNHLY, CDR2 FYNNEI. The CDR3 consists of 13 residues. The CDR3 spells CASSAMGERRQYF. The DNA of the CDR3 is TGTGCCAGCAGTGCTATGGGGGAAAGGAGGCAGTACTTC.

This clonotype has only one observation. The CDR3 loop is CASSLRRNTEAFF. CDR3 in DNA: TGTGCCAGCAGCTTGAGACGGAACACTGAAGCTTTCTTT. The J gene is TRBJ1-1, the V gene TRBV5-6; no firm D call. Deletions cut 1 base from V and 1 base from J, with 5 bases between. CDR1 and CDR2 from the germline V gene are SGHDT and YYEEEE. This CDR3 contains 13 residues.

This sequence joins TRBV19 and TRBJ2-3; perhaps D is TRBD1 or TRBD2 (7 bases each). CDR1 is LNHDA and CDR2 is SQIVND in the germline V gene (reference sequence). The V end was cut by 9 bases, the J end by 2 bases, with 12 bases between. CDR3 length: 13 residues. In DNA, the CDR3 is TGTGCCAGCGGGGAGGGGGCCACAGATACGCAGTATTTT. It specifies CASGEGATDTQYF.

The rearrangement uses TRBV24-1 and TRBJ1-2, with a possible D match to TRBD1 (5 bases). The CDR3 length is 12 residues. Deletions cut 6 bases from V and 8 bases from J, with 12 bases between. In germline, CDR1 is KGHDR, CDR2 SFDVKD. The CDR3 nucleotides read TGTGCCACCAGTTTCCAGGGAAAAGGCTACACCTTC. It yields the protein CATSFQGKGYTF.

In nucleotides, the CDR3 is TGTGCCAGCAGTGCTCAGAACTATAATTCACCCCTCCACTTT. The encoded protein is CASSAQNYNSPLHF. This chain connects TRBV2 to TRBJ1-6; D remains unclear. CDR1 and CDR2 (germline): SNHLY, FYNNEI. The CDR3 contains 14 residues. Deletions cut 4 bases from V and 3 bases from J, with 7 bases between. The complete variable domain, with remaining parts taken from reference TRBV2 and TRBJ1-6, reads EPEVTQTPSHQVTQMGQEVILRCVPISNHLYFYWYRQILGQKVEFLVSFYNNEISEKSEIFDDQFSVERPDGSNFTLKIRSTKLEDSAMYFCASSAQNYNSPLHFGNGTRLTVT.